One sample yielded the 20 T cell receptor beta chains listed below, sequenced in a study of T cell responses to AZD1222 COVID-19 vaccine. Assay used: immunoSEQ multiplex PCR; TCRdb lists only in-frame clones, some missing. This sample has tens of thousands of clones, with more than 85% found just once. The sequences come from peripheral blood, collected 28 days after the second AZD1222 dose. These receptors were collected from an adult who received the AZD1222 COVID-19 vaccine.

The CDR3 reads CASYPGGADTEAFF. The CDR3 DNA follows: TGCGCCAGCTACCCCGGGGGCGCGGACACTGAAGCTTTCTTT. The J gene is TRBJ1-1, the V gene TRBV5-1, with a tentative D call TRBD1 (6 bases). Per germline, CDR1 SGHRS and CDR2 YFSETQ. The CDR3 loop spans 14 amino acids. Trimming took 7 bases from V and 3 from J, leaving 16 bases between them.

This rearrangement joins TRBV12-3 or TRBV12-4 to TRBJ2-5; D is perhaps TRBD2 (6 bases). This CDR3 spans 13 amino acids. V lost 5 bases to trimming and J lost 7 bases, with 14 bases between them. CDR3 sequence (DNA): TGTGCCAGCAGTCGGGTTGGAGGGAGGACCCAGTACTTC. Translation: CASSRVGGRTQYF.

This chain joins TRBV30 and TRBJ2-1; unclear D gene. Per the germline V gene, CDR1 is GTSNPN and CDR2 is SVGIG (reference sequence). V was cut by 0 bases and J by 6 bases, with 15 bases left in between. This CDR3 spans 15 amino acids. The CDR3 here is CAWSVTPLELNEQFF. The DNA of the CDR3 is TGTGCCTGGAGTGTAACCCCCCTCGAGCTCAATGAGCAGTTCTTC.

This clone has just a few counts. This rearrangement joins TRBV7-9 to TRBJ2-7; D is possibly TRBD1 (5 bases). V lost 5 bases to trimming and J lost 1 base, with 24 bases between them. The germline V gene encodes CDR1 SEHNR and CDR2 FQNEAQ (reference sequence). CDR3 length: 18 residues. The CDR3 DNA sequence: TGTGCCAGCAGCGGACCGGTGGGTGGGCAGGGTATGTCCTACGAGCAGTACTTC. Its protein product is CASSGPVGGQGMSYEQYF. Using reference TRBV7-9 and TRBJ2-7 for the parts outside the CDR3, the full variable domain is DTGVSQNPRHKITKRGQNVTFRCDPISEHNRLYWYRQTLGQGPEFLTYFQNEAQLEKSRLLSDRFSAERPKGSFSTLEIQRTEQGDSAMYLCASSGPVGGQGMSYEQYFGPGTRLTVT.

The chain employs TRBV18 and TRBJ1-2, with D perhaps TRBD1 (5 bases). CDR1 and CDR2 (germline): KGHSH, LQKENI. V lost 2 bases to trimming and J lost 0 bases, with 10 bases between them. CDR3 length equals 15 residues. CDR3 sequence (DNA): TGTGCCAGCTCACCAGGGGCGCGAGCTAACTATGGCTACACCTTC. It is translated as CASSPGARANYGYTF. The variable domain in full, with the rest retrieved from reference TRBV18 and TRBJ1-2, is NAGVMQNPRHLVRRRGQEARLRCSPMKGHSHVYWYRQLPEEGLKFMVYLQKENIIDESGMPKERFSAEFPKEGPSILRIQQVVRGDSAAYFCASSPGARANYGYTFGSGTRLTVV.

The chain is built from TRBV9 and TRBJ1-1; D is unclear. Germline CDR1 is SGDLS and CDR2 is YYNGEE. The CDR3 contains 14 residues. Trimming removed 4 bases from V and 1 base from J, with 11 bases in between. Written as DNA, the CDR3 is TGTGCCAGCAGCTCGATGGTCCCGAACACTGAAGCTTTCTTT. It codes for CASSSMVPNTEAFF.

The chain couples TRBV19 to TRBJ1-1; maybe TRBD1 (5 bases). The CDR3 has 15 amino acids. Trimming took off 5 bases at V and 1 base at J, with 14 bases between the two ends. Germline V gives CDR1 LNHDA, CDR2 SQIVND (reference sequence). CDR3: CASSEWGRENTEAFF. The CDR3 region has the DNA TGTGCCAGTAGTGAGTGGGGACGGGAGAACACTGAAGCTTTCTTT.

The CDR3 DNA follows: TGTGCCAGCAGCTTAGATCTCACAGGGGGAAATTCACCCCTCCACTTT. As protein: CASSLDLTGGNSPLHF. This chain connects TRBV11-2 to TRBJ1-6; 8 nucleotides match TRBD1. This CDR3 is built from 16 residues. The J segment lost 7 bases and the V segment lost 0 bases, leaving 5 bases of the junction unmatched. CDR1 and CDR2 (germline): SGHAT, FQNNGV. Complete variable domain (other parts from reference TRBV11-2 and TRBJ1-6): EAGVAQSPRYKIIEKRQSVAFWCNPISGHATLYWYQQILGQGPKLLIQFQNNGVVDDSQLPKDRFSAERLKGVDSTLKIQPAKLEDSAVYLCASSLDLTGGNSPLHFGNGTRLTVT.

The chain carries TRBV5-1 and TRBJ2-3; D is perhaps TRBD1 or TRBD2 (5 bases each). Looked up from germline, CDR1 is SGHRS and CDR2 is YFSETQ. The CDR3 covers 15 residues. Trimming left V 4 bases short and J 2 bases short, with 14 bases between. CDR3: CASSPPGAVTDTQYF. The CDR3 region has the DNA TGCGCCAGCAGCCCCCCCGGGGCAGTCACAGATACGCAGTATTTT.

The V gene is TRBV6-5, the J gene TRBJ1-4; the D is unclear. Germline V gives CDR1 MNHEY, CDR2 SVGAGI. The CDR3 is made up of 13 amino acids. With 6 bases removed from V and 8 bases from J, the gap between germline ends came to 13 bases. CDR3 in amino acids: CASSYRLEEKLFF. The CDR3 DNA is TGTGCCAGCAGCTACCGGTTGGAGGAAAAACTGTTTTTT.

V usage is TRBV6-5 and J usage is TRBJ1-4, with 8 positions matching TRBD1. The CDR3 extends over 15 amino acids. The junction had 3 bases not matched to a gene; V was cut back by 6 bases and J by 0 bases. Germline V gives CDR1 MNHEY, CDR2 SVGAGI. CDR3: CASRLQGATNEKLFF. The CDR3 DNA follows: TGTGCCAGCAGATTACAGGGGGCAACTAATGAAAAACTGTTTTTT.

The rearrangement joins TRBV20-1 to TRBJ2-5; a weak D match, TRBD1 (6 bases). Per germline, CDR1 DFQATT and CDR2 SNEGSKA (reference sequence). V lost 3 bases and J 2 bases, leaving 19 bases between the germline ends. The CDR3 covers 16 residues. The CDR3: CSASPFDRSLQETQYF. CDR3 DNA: TGCAGTGCTAGTCCCTTCGACAGGAGTCTTCAAGAGACCCAGTACTTC.

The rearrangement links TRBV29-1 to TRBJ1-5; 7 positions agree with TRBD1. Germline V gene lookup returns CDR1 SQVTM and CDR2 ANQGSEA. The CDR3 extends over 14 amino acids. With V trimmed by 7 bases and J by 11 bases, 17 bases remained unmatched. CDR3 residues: CSAGRDRARRAQHF. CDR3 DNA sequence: TGCAGCGCGGGACGCGACAGGGCGAGGAGGGCCCAGCATTTT.

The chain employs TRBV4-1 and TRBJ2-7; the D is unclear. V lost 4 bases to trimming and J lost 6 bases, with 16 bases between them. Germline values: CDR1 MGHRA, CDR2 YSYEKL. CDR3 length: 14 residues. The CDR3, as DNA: TGCGCCAGCAGCCCCTACCGGGTAGGGTCCGAGCAGTACTTC. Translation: CASSPYRVGSEQYF.

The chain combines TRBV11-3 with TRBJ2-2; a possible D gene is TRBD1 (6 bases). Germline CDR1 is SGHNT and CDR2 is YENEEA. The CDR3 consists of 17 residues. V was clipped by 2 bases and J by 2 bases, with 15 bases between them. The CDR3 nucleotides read TGTGCCAGCAGCTTAAATGGGGGCAGGAGAAACACCGGGGAGCTGTTTTTT. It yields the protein CASSLNGGRRNTGELFF.

The CDR3 region has the DNA TGTGCCAGCAGCACAACAGGGGGCGTTGAAAAACTGTTTTTT. Amino acids: CASSTTGGVEKLFF. The rearrangement uses TRBV3-1 (or the pseudogene TRBV3-2) and TRBJ1-4, with 9 bases that match TRBD1. Trimming at V came to 5 bases and at J to 7 bases, leaving 5 bases not matched to a gene. The CDR3 spans 14 residues. Germline V gene sequence: CDR1 LGHDT, CDR2 YNNKEL (reference sequence).

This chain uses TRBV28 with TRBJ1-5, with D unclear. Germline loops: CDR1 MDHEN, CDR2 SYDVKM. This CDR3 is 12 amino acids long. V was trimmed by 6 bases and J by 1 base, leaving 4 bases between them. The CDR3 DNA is TGTGCCAGCAGATCGAGCAATCAGCCCCAGCATTTT. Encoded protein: CASRSSNQPQHF.

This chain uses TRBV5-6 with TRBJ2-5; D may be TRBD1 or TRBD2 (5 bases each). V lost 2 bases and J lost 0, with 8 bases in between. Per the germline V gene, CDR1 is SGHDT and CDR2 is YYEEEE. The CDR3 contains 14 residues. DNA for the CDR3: TGTGCCAGCAGCTTCCAGGGACACCAAGAGACCCAGTACTTC. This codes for CASSFQGHQETQYF.

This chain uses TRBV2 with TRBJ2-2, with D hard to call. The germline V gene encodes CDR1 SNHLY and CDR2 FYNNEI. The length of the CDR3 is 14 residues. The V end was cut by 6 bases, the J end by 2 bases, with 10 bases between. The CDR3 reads CASRRNGNTGELFF. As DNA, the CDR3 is TGTGCCAGCAGGCGGAACGGAAACACCGGGGAGCTGTTTTTT.

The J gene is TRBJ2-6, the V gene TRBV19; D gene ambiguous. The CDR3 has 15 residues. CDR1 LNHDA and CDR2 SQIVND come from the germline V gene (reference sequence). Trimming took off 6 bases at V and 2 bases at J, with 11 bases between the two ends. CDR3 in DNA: TGTGCCAGTAGCATTGGGGTGGCTGGGGCCAACGTCCTGACTTTC. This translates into CASSIGVAGANVLTF.